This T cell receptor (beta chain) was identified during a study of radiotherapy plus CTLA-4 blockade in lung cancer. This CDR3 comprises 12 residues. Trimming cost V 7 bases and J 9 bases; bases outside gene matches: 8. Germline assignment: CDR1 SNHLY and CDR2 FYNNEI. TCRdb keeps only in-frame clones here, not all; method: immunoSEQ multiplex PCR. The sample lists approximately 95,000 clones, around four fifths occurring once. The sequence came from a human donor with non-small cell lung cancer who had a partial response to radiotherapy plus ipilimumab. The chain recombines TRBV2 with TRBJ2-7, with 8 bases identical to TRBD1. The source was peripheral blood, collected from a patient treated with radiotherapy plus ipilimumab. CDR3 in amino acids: CASTQGAAGQYF. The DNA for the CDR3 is TGTGCCAGCACCCAGGGGGCGGCCGGGCAGTACTTC.